These T cell receptor beta chains were read from a single sample in a study of regulatory T cells in long-lasting Graves disease. TCRdb used MiXCR to reprocess the multiplex PCR reads, holding one entry per CDR3 protein. The sample has about 420,000 distinct CDR3 sequences, about 15% seen once. These data also featured in a second study, about T cells in Graves' hyperthyroidism and ophthalmopathy.

This specimen was peripheral blood mononuclear cells (PBMCs), taken at new diagnosis, from a patient treated with antithyroid drugs. The receptors were sampled from a woman aged 18-30 years with Graves disease. Both conserved end residues are part of each CDR3. Only some rows state a clone size, as once, few, many or a class for expanded clones.

j_gene	v_gene	abundance	CDR3aa
TRBJ2-7	TRBV7-2	many	CASSLSQAVNYEQYF
TRBJ1-3	TRBV20-1	once	CSAPTDPGNTIYF
TRBJ2-1	TRBV20-1	many	CSASWTRGRVGSYNEQFF
TRBJ2-5	TRBV20-1	.	CSAERKVEETQYF
TRBJ2-2	TRBV7-9	few	CASSDRFTGELFF
TRBJ2-3	TRBV12-3/TRBV12-4	few	CASGASGNTQYF
TRBJ2-7	TRBV7-3	many	CASSPFPGVELWEQYF
TRBJ2-1	TRBV12-3/TRBV12-4	few	CASSLGASDEQFF
TRBJ2-1	TRBV20-1	many	CSARETPGLAGNVRYNEQFF
TRBJ2-1	TRBV7-9	.	CASSAEGAGFYNEQFF
TRBJ2-7	TRBV28	many	CASRPTTGRGEQYF
TRBJ2-5	TRBV5-1	few	CASSLGDREYF
TRBJ2-7	TRBV20-1	many	CSASVEQYF
TRBJ2-1	TRBV5-1	many	CASSTGGQTYNEQFF
TRBJ2-7	TRBV3-1	many	CASSLLAGPGEQYF
TRBJ2-5	TRBV28	.	CASRAQGTQYF
TRBJ2-2	TRBV15	few	CATRGTGVGELFF
TRBJ1-1	TRBV3-1	.	CASSQAPGVRTEAFF
TRBJ1-2	TRBV6-1	few	CASSADNGGYTF
TRBJ2-7	TRBV27	few	CASSLSEDYWDEQYF
TRBJ2-5	TRBV20-1	many	CSASPPRIGETQYF
TRBJ2-5	TRBV3-1	few	CASSQEGGRAVEETQYF
TRBJ2-1	TRBV28	.	CASSPILLAGVEQFF
TRBJ2-7	TRBV20-1	many	CSASPTSGSPRYF
TRBJ2-7	TRBV20-1	many	CSARIPGSPSYEQYF
TRBJ2-1	TRBV6-2/TRBV6-3	many	CASSYRTGGRWEQFF
TRBJ2-4	TRBV3-1	many	CASSGTGLVVAKNIQYF
TRBJ2-1	TRBV5-1	.	CASSFFTGTSGRVGNEQFF
TRBJ2-1	TRBV20-1	many	CSARGSYNEQFF
TRBJ2-1	TRBV24-1	few	CATSDTHRGWGYNEQFF
TRBJ2-1	TRBV19	few	CASSKGLALWNEQFF